This T cell receptor beta chain was documented in a study of shared clonotypes between healthy human individuals (dated by TCRdb to 2018 to 2020). Describing the broader study: The cohort comprised two women and three men aged 18 to 49 years. To increase sequencing depth and limit assay-specific biases, different laboratories used diverse techniques to prepare libraries and sequence TCR repertoires. To estimate repertoire size and how much clonotype sharing occurs between individuals, the study deeply sequenced the blood TCR repertoires of roughly 5 healthy adults. For each donor, CD4 naive and CD4 memory were each run on three plates, CD8 naive on two plates, and CD8 memory on one plate. Per donor, leukapheresis produced somewhere between about 0.94 and 9.5 billion PBMCs.

Using the deep immunoSEQ assay, multiplex PCR amplified TCR CDR3 regions from genomic DNA. Extracted genomic DNA from each cell subset was distributed evenly across all wells of several immunoSEQ 96-well plates, and each plate was treated as a replicate. For sorted subsets, roughly 200 ng of genomic DNA, equivalent to around 30,000 T cell genomes, went into each replicate PCR. The purified libraries were quantified using a Qubit 3.0 fluorometer, sized with a Bioanalyzer 2100, and then quantified again using the KAPA Library Quantification kit. Each immunoSEQ 96-well plate was sequenced on its own single-read 150-cycle Illumina NextSeq 550 flow cell. In the original analysis: Because the immunoSEQ output held only junctional sequences and lacked quality scores, the filtering could not match the filtering applied to full-length reads. To assign V/J genes and CDR3, sequences were annotated against IMGT germline references using PyIR, a Python wrapper for IgBLAST v1.9. Reads with weak V/J assignments (E-value above 1e-6), missing CDR3, stop codons, out-of-frame junctions, or ambiguous translated residues were removed. A V3J clonotype was defined by an identical inferred V gene, J gene, and CDR3 amino acid sequence. Percentage overlap between repertoires was computed as shared unique clonotypes divided by the size of the smaller repertoire. Three approaches were used to assess repertoire richness: RTK rarefaction, the Chao1 estimator, and Recon v2.1 estimates of unobserved clonotypes. Generation probabilities for all TCRbeta clonotypes obtained by the gDNA method from a handful of donors were computed using OLGA. TCRdb mirrors the immuneACCESS table, restricted to in-frame sequences. Some clones are absent from its copies; in checked studies, under half trace to an unresolved V gene, and the reason for the others is unknown. V and J calls and clone size follow that table, whereas D and trimming were derived from the DNA. The sample data list about 2 million clones, and about 95% of these were observed just once. The ten largest account for 0.95% to 1.5% of the sample.

According to the germline V gene, CDR1 reads SNHLY and CDR2 reads FYNNEI. The cysteine opens and the phenylalanine closes a CDR3 of 16 amino acids. The retained sequence is limited to the CDR3, 48 bases, with the frame set at the first base. V loses 7 bases of germline sequence and J loses 4 bases, and the interval between the two ends is 22 bases. What the work shows at the level of the full study, not this receptor alone: Naive subsets generally had larger estimated clonotype richness than memory subsets. The genetic and exposure-history diversity represented was limited by the small number of donors. Roughly 5% of naive CD4, approximately 3.7% of naive CD8, 2% to 2.5% of memory CD4, and 0.4% of memory CD8 clonotypes were shared across several donors. Sampling was restricted to blood, and TCR repertoires in tissues likely differ from the TCR repertoires found in blood. Even with the large sequencing depth, rarefaction of the sorted-subset datasets indicated that sequencing was incomplete. Pairwise subsampling indicated that sequencing depth was expected to affect the degree of clonotype sharing among donors. Compared with non-shared clonotypes, the clonotypes found in all four sorted-subset donors had higher generation probabilities.

In the case of this clone: Its antigen remains undetermined. Base-call qualities are not available, and no considerably larger clone is one nucleotide away.

CD8 naive samples were obtained by positive selection for CCR7 among CD45RO-negative cells, yielding a CD45RA+CCR7+ population from which TemRA cells were excluded. The donors were healthy, HIV-negative adults with no recently reported acute infections or vaccinations. All donors were Caucasian adults living in Nashville, Tennessee, USA. Blood was obtained by leukapheresis, after which PBMCs were separated by Ficoll-Histopaque density gradient centrifugation and cryopreserved in liquid nitrogen vapor phase. Analytical flow cytometry was used to check the purity and quantity of every magnetically sorted T cell population. Genomic DNA was isolated from each sorted fraction and quantified by UV absorbance on a Nanodrop 2000c.

This TCR was recovered from a man aged 18 to 30 in good health. Recombination connected TRBV2 to TRBJ1-2, with the identity of the D gene unclear. Input material: naive CD8+ T cells sorted from blood. What the cell subset or site label conveys for this sample: CD45RA+CCR7+. The DNA sequence follows: TGTGCCAGCACCAACCTCGGGGAGGGTGTAGGCTATGGCTACACCTTC. This yields the protein CASTNLGEGVGYGYTF.